A selection of T cell receptor beta chains follows, all from one sample in a study of OX40 agonist ivuxolimab in advanced cancers. Assay: immunoSEQ multiplex PCR; the TCRdb copy retains only in-frame clones and omits some. The table includes fewer than 120,000 clones, roughly nine tenths detected once. Sequencing was performed on CD4+ or CD8+ T cells sorted from blood, taken in a trial of the OX40 agonist ivuxolimab. Source of these receptors: an adult with an advanced solid tumor such as melanoma, head and neck, liver or kidney cancer. The CDR3 runs from the conserved cysteine through the conserved F or W. The order of the fields is clone size, D gene, J gene, V gene, CDR3 protein, CDR3 DNA. D genes are given only for firm matches. The size entry is marked missing in some rows and otherwise reads once, few, many or a size class.

clone size: .
D gene: .
J gene: TRBJ1-1
V gene: TRBV5-5
CDR3 protein: CASSFTPEPQNTEAFF
CDR3 DNA: TGTGCCAGCAGTTTCACCCCGGAACCTCAGAACACTGAAGCTTTCTTT

clone size: .
D gene: .
J gene: TRBJ1-2
V gene: TRBV19
CDR3 protein: CASSKGWTAGIYGYTF
CDR3 DNA: TGTGCCAGTAGTAAGGGGTGGACGGCGGGGATCTATGGCTACACCTTC

clone size: .
D gene: .
J gene: TRBJ1-1
V gene: TRBV5-4
CDR3 protein: CASSLKMGGETEAFF
CDR3 DNA: TGTGCCAGCAGCTTGAAAATGGGCGGAGAAACTGAAGCTTTCTTT

clone size: .
D gene: .
J gene: TRBJ1-1
V gene: TRBV27
CDR3 protein: CASSLSASGNTEAFF
CDR3 DNA: TGTGCCAGCAGTTTATCGGCTTCAGGGAACACTGAAGCTTTCTTT

clone size: .
D gene: .
J gene: TRBJ1-5
V gene: TRBV19
CDR3 protein: CATSGTGVRQPQHF
CDR3 DNA: TGTGCCACATCCGGGACGGGAGTTAGGCAGCCCCAGCATTTT

clone size: .
D gene: TRBD1
J gene: TRBJ2-3
V gene: TRBV18
CDR3 protein: CASSPTGGDTQYF
CDR3 DNA: TGTGCCAGCTCACCAACAGGGGGCGATACGCAGTATTTT

clone size: .
D gene: TRBD2
J gene: TRBJ2-2
V gene: TRBV28
CDR3 protein: CASSTSGRGIGELFF
CDR3 DNA: TGTGCCAGCAGTACTAGCGGGAGAGGAATCGGGGAGCTGTTTTTT

clone size: .
D gene: .
J gene: TRBJ2-3
V gene: TRBV20-1
CDR3 protein: CSASSVDTQYF
CDR3 DNA: TGCAGTGCTAGTTCTGTGGATACGCAGTATTTT

clone size: once
D gene: .
J gene: TRBJ1-1
V gene: TRBV19
CDR3 protein: CASGRARAFF
CDR3 DNA: TGTGCCAGTGGCAGGGCTCGAGCTTTCTTT

clone size: .
D gene: .
J gene: TRBJ2-1
V gene: TRBV7-2
CDR3 protein: CASSLTSFNEQFF
CDR3 DNA: TGTGCCAGCAGCTTAACTAGCTTCAATGAGCAGTTCTTC

clone size: once
D gene: .
J gene: TRBJ2-1
V gene: TRBV14
CDR3 protein: CASSWDVYNEQFF
CDR3 DNA: TGTGCCAGCAGCTGGGACGTATACAATGAGCAGTTCTTC

clone size: .
D gene: .
J gene: TRBJ1-2
V gene: TRBV30
CDR3 protein: CAWSTGMRGYTF
CDR3 DNA: TGTGCCTGGAGCACAGGGATGAGGGGCTACACCTTC

clone size: .
D gene: .
J gene: TRBJ1-2
V gene: TRBV6-5
CDR3 protein: CASSYMGNYGYTF
CDR3 DNA: TGTGCCAGCAGTTATATGGGTAACTATGGCTACACCTTC

clone size: .
D gene: .
J gene: TRBJ1-1
V gene: TRBV7-2
CDR3 protein: CASSSNRDTEAFF
CDR3 DNA: TGTGCCAGCAGCTCAAACAGGGATACTGAAGCTTTCTTT

clone size: .
D gene: .
J gene: TRBJ1-2
V gene: TRBV18
CDR3 protein: CASSPPRGGYTF
CDR3 DNA: TGTGCCAGCTCACCCCCTAGAGGAGGCTACACCTTC

clone size: .
D gene: TRBD1
J gene: TRBJ1-5
V gene: TRBV6-1
CDR3 protein: CASSEFGTGGISNQPQHF
CDR3 DNA: TGTGCCAGCAGTGAATTTGGGACAGGGGGCATTAGCAATCAGCCCCAGCATTTT

clone size: .
D gene: .
J gene: TRBJ2-7
V gene: TRBV6-5
CDR3 protein: CASSYQGFSYEQYF
CDR3 DNA: TGTGCCAGCAGTTACCAGGGTTTCTCCTACGAGCAGTACTTC

clone size: .
D gene: .
J gene: TRBJ2-7
V gene: TRBV10-3
CDR3 protein: CAISANSYEQYF
CDR3 DNA: TGTGCCATCAGTGCAAACTCCTACGAGCAGTACTTC

clone size: .
D gene: .
J gene: TRBJ2-2
V gene: TRBV7-6
CDR3 protein: CASSLGGPNSGNTGELFF
CDR3 DNA: TGTGCCAGCAGCTTAGGAGGCCCGAATAGCGGGAACACCGGGGAGCTGTTTTTT

clone size: .
D gene: TRBD2
J gene: TRBJ2-1
V gene: TRBV28
CDR3 protein: CASSGGAPNEQFF
CDR3 DNA: TGTGCCAGCTCCGGGGGGGCCCCGAATGAGCAGTTCTTC

clone size: few
D gene: .
J gene: TRBJ2-6
V gene: TRBV7-2
CDR3 protein: CASSLVRGRANVLTF
CDR3 DNA: TGTGCCAGCAGCTTAGTTAGGGGTAGAGCCAACGTCCTGACTTTC

clone size: .
D gene: .
J gene: TRBJ1-6
V gene: TRBV5-1
CDR3 protein: CASSLDGRDSPLHF
CDR3 DNA: TGCGCCAGCAGCCTCGACGGGCGGGATTCACCCCTCCACTTT

clone size: .
D gene: .
J gene: TRBJ2-2
V gene: TRBV7-9
CDR3 protein: CASSAEGGGELFF
CDR3 DNA: TGTGCCAGCAGCGCAGAAGGAGGCGGGGAGCTGTTTTTT

clone size: .
D gene: TRBD2
J gene: TRBJ2-7
V gene: TRBV7-2
CDR3 protein: CASSLAATSGTVQYF
CDR3 DNA: TGTGCCAGCAGCTTAGCCGCGACTAGCGGGACGGTGCAGTACTTC

clone size: .
D gene: .
J gene: TRBJ2-3
V gene: TRBV7-3
CDR3 protein: CASSPSTDTQYF
CDR3 DNA: TGTGCCAGCAGCCCCAGCACAGATACGCAGTATTTT

clone size: .
D gene: .
J gene: TRBJ2-5
V gene: TRBV5-4
CDR3 protein: CASSLGDQETQYF
CDR3 DNA: TGTGCCAGCAGCTTAGGGGATCAAGAGACCCAGTACTTC